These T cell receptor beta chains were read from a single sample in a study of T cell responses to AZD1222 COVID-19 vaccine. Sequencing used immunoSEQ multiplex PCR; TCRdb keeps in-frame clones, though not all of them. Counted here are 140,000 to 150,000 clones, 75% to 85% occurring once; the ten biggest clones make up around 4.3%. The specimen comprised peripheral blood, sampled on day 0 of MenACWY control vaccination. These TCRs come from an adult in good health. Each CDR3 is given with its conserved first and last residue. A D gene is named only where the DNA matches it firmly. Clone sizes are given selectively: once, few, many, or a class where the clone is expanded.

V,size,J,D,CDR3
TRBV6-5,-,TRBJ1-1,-,CASSYSREITEAFF
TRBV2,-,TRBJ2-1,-,CASSVAKGKNEQFF
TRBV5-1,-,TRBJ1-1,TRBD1,CASSLAWRQGEAFF
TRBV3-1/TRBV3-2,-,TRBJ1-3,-,CASSQRGSGNTIYF
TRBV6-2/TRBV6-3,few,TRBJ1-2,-,CASSYSLGATYYGYTF
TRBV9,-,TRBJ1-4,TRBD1,CASSVGDRGSHEKLFF
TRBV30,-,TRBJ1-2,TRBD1,CAWSVQGMNGYTF
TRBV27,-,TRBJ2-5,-,CASSLAPYQETQYF
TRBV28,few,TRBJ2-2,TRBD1,CASRWDRGGTGELFF
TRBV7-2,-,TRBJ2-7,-,CASSPGNSYEQYF
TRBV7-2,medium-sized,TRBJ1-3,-,CASSPTEPTQGGRNTIYF
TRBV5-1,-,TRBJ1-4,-,CASRFDGVANEKLFF
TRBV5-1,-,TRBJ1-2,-,CASSLGQSYGYTF
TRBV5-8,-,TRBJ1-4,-,CASSFPTAANEKLFF
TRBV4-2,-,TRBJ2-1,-,CASSQDRRVQFF
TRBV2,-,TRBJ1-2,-,CASSGALTTDNANYGYTF
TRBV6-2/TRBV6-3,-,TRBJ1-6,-,CASSYGGGFYNSPLHF
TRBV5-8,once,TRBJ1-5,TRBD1,CASSRGQGWNQPQHF
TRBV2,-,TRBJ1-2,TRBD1,CARAGQGSYGYTF
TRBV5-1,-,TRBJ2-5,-,CASSPPGGRTETQYF
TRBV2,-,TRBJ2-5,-,CASSVGSAQETQYF
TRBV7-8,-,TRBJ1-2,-,CASSLSGLTYGYTF
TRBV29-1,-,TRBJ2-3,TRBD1,CSVEESDRGTDTQYF
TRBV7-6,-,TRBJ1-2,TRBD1,CASSLAGTGPLGNYGYTF
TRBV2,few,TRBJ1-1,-,CASSDQGLAEAFF
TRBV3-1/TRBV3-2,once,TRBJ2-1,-,CASSQEVRVSYNEQFF